A single T cell receptor beta chain is shown here with its context. This sample is drawn from a study of CD8 T cells in Susac syndrome. CDR3 size: 13 residues. The germline V and J ends were trimmed by 4 bases and 1 base, with 7 bases remaining between them. The germline gives CDR1 MDHEN, CDR2 SYDVKM. After extraction with the RNeasy kit, roughly 0.45 to 1 ug of the RNA was reverse transcribed using random hexamers. An immunoSEQ multiplex PCR generated amplified TCR beta CDR3 products spanning 54 Vbeta and 13 Jbeta. TCRdb re-analysed the immunoSEQ multiplex PCR reads in MiXCR, keeping a single row per CDR3 protein. In the table there are roughly 160,000 distinct CDR3 sequences, 90% to 95% of which are singletons. CD8+ and CD4+ T cells circulating in blood were sequenced for TCR beta. Controls were healthy donors (matched for age and sex). TEMRA cells were enriched by FACS, and CD4+ and CD8+ T cells were negatively isolated.

The sequence was obtained from a human donor in good health. The rearrangement uses TRBV28 and TRBJ2-5; D is uncertain. The sequenced material came from CD4+ T cells from PBMCs. CDR3 protein: CASSSTAQETQYF. The CDR3, as DNA: TGTGCCAGCAGTTCGACGGCCCAAGAGACCCAGTACTTC.